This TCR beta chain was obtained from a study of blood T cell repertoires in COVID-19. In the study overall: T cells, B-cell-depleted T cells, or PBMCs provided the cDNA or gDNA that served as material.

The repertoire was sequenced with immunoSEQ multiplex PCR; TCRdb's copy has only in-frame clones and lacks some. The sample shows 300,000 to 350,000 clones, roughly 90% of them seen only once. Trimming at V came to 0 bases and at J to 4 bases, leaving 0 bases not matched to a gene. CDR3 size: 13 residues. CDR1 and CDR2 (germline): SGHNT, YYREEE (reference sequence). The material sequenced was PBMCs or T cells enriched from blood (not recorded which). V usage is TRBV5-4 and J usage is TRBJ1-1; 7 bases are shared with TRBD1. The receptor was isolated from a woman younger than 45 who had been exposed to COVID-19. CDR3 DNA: TGTGCCAGCAGCTTGGACAGGGGCACTGAAGCTTTCTTT. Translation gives CASSLDRGTEAFF.